The following is a T cell receptor beta chain sequence with its context. The antigen this receptor binds is unknown. Base qualities were left out, and no much larger clone turns up one base away. The donors were healthy, HIV-negative adults with no recently reported acute infections or vaccinations. All donors were Caucasian adults living in Nashville, Tennessee, USA. CD4+ T cells were enriched by magnetic negative selection; naive cells were then positively selected on CD45RA, and the negative fraction formed the memory subset. Blood was collected by leukapheresis, and PBMCs were isolated by Ficoll-Histopaque density gradient centrifugation and then cryopreserved in liquid nitrogen vapor phase. Analytical flow cytometry was used to check the purity and quantity of each magnetically sorted T cell population. Genomic DNA was isolated from each sorted fraction and quantified by UV absorbance on a Nanodrop 2000c.

The CDR1 and CDR2 encoded by the germline V gene (reference sequence) are SEHNR and FQNEAQ. Taken from cysteine to phenylalanine, the CDR3 has 13 residues. The entry retains the CDR3 DNA only, 39 bases that are in frame from base 1. V is clipped by 4 bases and J by 7 bases, and the sequence between their germline boundaries is 14 bases long. The data belong to a study of shared clonotypes between healthy human individuals (dated by TCRdb to the early 2020s). As for the study more broadly: A couple of women and a few men aged 18 to 49 years were included in the cohort. For each donor, three plates each were used for CD4 naive and CD4 memory, two plates were used for CD8 naive, and one plate was used for CD8 memory. Blood TCR repertoires of five healthy adults were deeply sequenced to estimate repertoire size and the extent of clonotype sharing between individuals. To increase sequencing depth and limit assay-specific biases, TCR repertoire library preparation and sequencing were carried out by different laboratories using diverse techniques. Per donor, leukapheresis produced somewhere between about 0.94 and 9 billion PBMCs.

Using the deep immunoSEQ assay, TCR CDR3 regions were amplified from genomic DNA by multiplex PCR. Extracted genomic DNA from each cell subset was distributed evenly across all wells of several immunoSEQ 96-well plates, and each plate was treated as a replicate. For sorted subsets, roughly 200 ng of genomic DNA, equivalent to about 30,000 T cell genomes, went into each replicate PCR. Purified libraries were measured with a Qubit 3.0 fluorometer, size-checked on a Bioanalyzer 2100, and measured again with the KAPA Library Quantification kit. Every immunoSEQ 96-well plate was sequenced on a separate single-read 150-cycle Illumina NextSeq 550 flow cell. On the study's bioinformatics: Because the immunoSEQ output included only junctional sequences and no quality scores, the filtering could not be the same as the filtering used for full-length reads. Sequences were annotated with PyIR, a Python wrapper for IgBLAST v1.9, and V/J genes and CDR3 were assigned using IMGT germline references. Reads were removed for weak V/J assignments (E-value above 1e-6), missing CDR3, stop codons, out-of-frame junctions, or ambiguous translated residues. V3J clonotypes were defined as sequences sharing the same inferred V gene, J gene, and CDR3 amino acid sequence. Percentage overlap between repertoires was calculated by dividing the number of shared unique clonotypes by the size of the smaller repertoire. Repertoire richness was assessed with RTK rarefaction, the Chao1 estimator, and Recon v2.1 estimates of unobserved clonotypes. Generation probabilities for all TCRbeta clonotypes obtained by the gDNA method from a handful of donors were computed using OLGA. TCRdb carries this immuneACCESS record with in-frame sequences only. Its versions omit some clonotypes, under half of them owing to an unresolved V gene in the studies checked, with the rest unexplained. The V and J calls and clone size come from that table; D and trimming were worked out from the DNA. The sample table holds under 200,000 clones, of which over 80% were seen once. The ten most abundant clones make up more than 0.065% of the sample.

Summary of the overall study and its limitations: Pairwise subsampling indicated that sequencing depth was expected to affect the degree of clonotype sharing among donors. Rarefaction of sorted-subset datasets indicated incomplete sequencing despite the large sequencing depth. Compared with non-shared clonotypes, the clonotypes found in all four sorted-subset donors had higher generation probabilities. Sampling was restricted to blood, and TCR repertoires in tissue are likely to differ from TCR repertoires in blood. The genetic and exposure-history diversity represented was limited by the small number of donors. Across several donors, 4.5% to 6.5% of naive CD4, 3% to 4% of naive CD8, 2% to 2.5% of memory CD4, and approximately 0.4% of memory CD8 clonotypes were shared. Naive subsets generally had larger estimated clonotype richness than memory subsets did.

The TCR originated in a woman in her thirties in good health. The chain employs TRBV7-9 and TRBJ2-7; the D gene cannot be resolved reliably. Material for sequencing was naive CD4+ T cells sorted from blood. The cell subset or site label of this sample denotes: CD45RA+ positively selected. The DNA sequence is TGTGCCAGCAGCTCGGGTCTGTTAAGGGAGCAGTACTTC. Its protein product is CASSSGLLREQYF.